The rows below give T cell receptor beta chains drawn from one sample of a study of blood T cell repertoires in COVID-19. Sequencing was performed with immunoSEQ multiplex PCR; in TCRdb, only in-frame clones are kept and a portion is missing. Of some 400,000 clones listed, around 86% are singletons. The sequenced sample consisted of peripheral blood. These receptors came from a human donor in a cohort sampled during active COVID-19. The CDR3 runs from the conserved cysteine through the conserved F or W. A D gene is named only where the DNA matches it firmly. Size tells how often a clone was seen (once, few, many) or the class of an expanded clone, and some rows leave it out.

clone_size,v_call,d_call,j_call,cdr3_nt,cdr3_aa
NA,TRBV4-1,NA,TRBJ1-1,TGCGCCAGCAGCCAACAAGACATGGGCGCTGAAGCTTTCTTT,CASSQQDMGAEAFF
NA,TRBV6-2/TRBV6-3,TRBD2,TRBJ2-1,TGTGCCAGCAGCGATCCGGGACTAGGGGTATCTGAGCAGTTCTTC,CASSDPGLGVSEQFF
once,TRBV29-1,NA,TRBJ2-2,TGCAGCGTTGAAGTCCGGGAGGGGGAGCTGTTTTTT,CSVEVREGELFF
once,TRBV19,TRBD1,TRBJ2-2,TGTGCCAGACCAACCTGTCGGGACAGGGAGGCCACCGGGGAGCTGTTTTTT,CARPTCRDREATGELFF
NA,TRBV29-1,TRBD2,TRBJ2-1,TGCAGCGACCGCCTCGCGGGGGATTACAATGAGCAGTTCTTC,CSDRLAGDYNEQFF
NA,TRBV5-4,NA,TRBJ2-1,TGTGCCAGCAGCCCTAAGCGGAAATGGAAAAACAATGAGCAGTTCTTC,CASSPKRKWKNNEQFF
NA,TRBV5-1,TRBD1,TRBJ2-1,TGCGCCAGCAGGAACAGGGGAGATTCGAGCGAGCAGTTCTTC,CASRNRGDSSEQFF
NA,TRBV11-3,NA,TRBJ2-1,TGTGCCAGCAGCTTAGATGGGCTTGAGCAGTTCTTC,CASSLDGLEQFF
NA,TRBV5-1,NA,TRBJ1-1,TGCGCCAGCAAACAGGTGAACACTGAAGCTTTCTTT,CASKQVNTEAFF
once,TRBV2,NA,TRBJ1-1,TGTGCCAGCGGAGACTTCGAGAACACTGAAGCTTTCTTT,CASGDFENTEAFF
NA,TRBV6-5,TRBD1,TRBJ1-1,TGTGCCAGCGGACGAGACAGGGTGGACACTGAAGCTTTCTTT,CASGRDRVDTEAFF
NA,TRBV30,NA,TRBJ1-2,TGTGCCTGGAGTGTAAAGGAGGGGCCCTATGGCTACACCTTC,CAWSVKEGPYGYTF
NA,TRBV7-8,NA,TRBJ2-5,TGTGCCAGCGTCGGAGGGGAGACCCAGTACTTC,CASVGGETQYF
NA,TRBV7-9,TRBD1,TRBJ2-1,TGTGCCACCCCGCGGCAGGGGGCATACAATGAGCAGTTCTTC,CATPRQGAYNEQFF
NA,TRBV11-2,NA,TRBJ2-3,TGTGCCAGCAGCTTAGACGGCCCTCTGGAGCAGGGGTGGGGCACAGATACGCAGTATTTT,CASSLDGPLEQGWGTDTQYF
NA,TRBV15,NA,TRBJ2-5,TGTGCCACCAGCAGAAAAGACAGGCCACCAGAAGAGACCCAGTACTTC,CATSRKDRPPEETQYF
few,TRBV27,NA,TRBJ1-1,TGTGCCAGCAGTTTAGGGACAATGAACACTGAAGCTTTCTTT,CASSLGTMNTEAFF
NA,TRBV3-1/TRBV3-2,TRBD1,TRBJ1-1,TGTGCCAGCAGCCAAGAATTCGTGGACAGGGCAGCTTTCTTT,CASSQEFVDRAAFF
NA,TRBV5-6,NA,TRBJ1-5,TGTGCCAGCAGTTCGAGTTATAGCAATCAGCCCCAGCATTTT,CASSSSYSNQPQHF
NA,TRBV9,NA,TRBJ1-2,TGTGCCAGCAGCGCAAGTAGTCATTCCAGGGGTAGGGGTAATGGCTACACCTTC,CASSASSHSRGRGNGYTF
NA,TRBV18,TRBD1,TRBJ2-6,TGTGCCAGCTCAACCGGACAGGGGGTCCTCCCTAGGGCCAACGTCCTGACTTTC,CASSTGQGVLPRANVLTF
NA,TRBV15,TRBD1,TRBJ2-7,TGTGCCACCAGCAGAGATACAGGGGGCTCCTACGAGCAGTACTTC,CATSRDTGGSYEQYF
NA,TRBV7-3,TRBD1,TRBJ2-7,TGTGCCAGCAGCTTGGGGGGACAGGGCAATCAGCAGTACTTC,CASSLGGQGNQQYF
NA,TRBV5-1,TRBD1,TRBJ1-3,TGCGCCAGCAGCTTGGAGACAGGGCTCCTCTCTGGAAACACCATATATTTT,CASSLETGLLSGNTIYF
NA,TRBV6-1,NA,TRBJ1-4,TGTGCCAGCAGTGAAGCTGAGGCACCAGAGCATGAAAAACTGTTTTTT,CASSEAEAPEHEKLFF
NA,TRBV19,TRBD1,TRBJ1-2,TGTGCGACAGAAAGGACAGGCCCCTATGGCTACACCTTC,CATERTGPYGYTF
NA,TRBV28,TRBD1,TRBJ1-6,TGTGCCAGCAGTGGCGGGACAGCCTATTCACCCCTCCACTTT,CASSGGTAYSPLHF
NA,TRBV5-1,NA,TRBJ2-1,TGCGCCAGCAGCTCCCGGGAGCTCAATGAGCAGTTCTTC,CASSSRELNEQFF
NA,TRBV6-1,NA,TRBJ2-7,TGTGCCAGCAGTGAAGCGACGGACAGCCTTAAAGAGCAGTACTTC,CASSEATDSLKEQYF
few,TRBV5-4,TRBD2,TRBJ2-7,TGTGCCAGCAGCTTTGGACTAGAAGTCTCCGAGCAGTACTTC,CASSFGLEVSEQYF
once,TRBV28,NA,TRBJ1-1,TGTGCCAGCAGTTTGTCTTCCCGCGGGGCTGAAGCTTTCTTT,CASSLSSRGAEAFF
NA,TRBV15,TRBD2,TRBJ2-7,TGTGCCACCAGCAGAGAGATAGCGGGAGAAGGGGAGCAGTACTTC,CATSREIAGEGEQYF
NA,TRBV19,TRBD1,TRBJ1-6,TGTGCCAGTAGGGAGACCGGGACAGAAACCTCACCCCTCCACTTT,CASRETGTETSPLHF
NA,TRBV4-1,TRBD2,TRBJ2-1,TGCGCCAGCAGCCAAGCGGGAGGGCCTCGTGAGCAGTTCTTC,CASSQAGGPREQFF
NA,TRBV19,NA,TRBJ1-3,TGTGCCAGTAGTAAAACTATATCCCCTGGAAACACCATATATTTT,CASSKTISPGNTIYF
once,TRBV11-2,NA,TRBJ1-2,TGTGCCAGCAGCTTAGCTAGCTCTCCGTATGGCTACACCTTC,CASSLASSPYGYTF
NA,TRBV19,NA,TRBJ1-2,TGTGCCAGTACTCCTCGGGTTAACTATGGCTACACCTTC,CASTPRVNYGYTF
once,TRBV7-8,NA,TRBJ1-5,TGTGCCAGCAGCTTAACCAGGGGAAATCAGCCCCAGCATTTT,CASSLTRGNQPQHF
NA,TRBV4-1,NA,TRBJ2-1,TGCGCCAGCAGCCAAGAAAGACGTAGCGGAGCCTACAATGAGCAGTTCTTC,CASSQERRSGAYNEQFF
NA,TRBV3-1/TRBV3-2,TRBD2,TRBJ2-1,TGTGCCAGCAGCCAGGGGACTAGCGGGAGGAGTAATGAGCAGTTCTTC,CASSQGTSGRSNEQFF